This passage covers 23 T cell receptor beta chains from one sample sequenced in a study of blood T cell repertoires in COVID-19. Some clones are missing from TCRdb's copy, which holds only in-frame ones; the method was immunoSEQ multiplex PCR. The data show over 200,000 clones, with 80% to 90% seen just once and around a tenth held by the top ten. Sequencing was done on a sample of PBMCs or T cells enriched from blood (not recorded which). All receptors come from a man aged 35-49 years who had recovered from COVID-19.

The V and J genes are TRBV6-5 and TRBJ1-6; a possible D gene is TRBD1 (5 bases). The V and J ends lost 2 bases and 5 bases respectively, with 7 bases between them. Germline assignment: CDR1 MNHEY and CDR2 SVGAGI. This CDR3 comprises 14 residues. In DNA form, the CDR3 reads TGTGCCAGCAGTTACGGACAAAATAATTCACCCCTCCACTTT. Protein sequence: CASSYGQNNSPLHF.

For the CDR3, the DNA is TGTGCCACCAGCACCCCCCAACAGGGCCGAGCAGTGGAGACCCAGTACTTC. This sequence encodes CATSTPQQGRAVETQYF. V usage is TRBV15 and J usage is TRBJ2-5; TRBD1 is a possible D gene (6 bases). The V and J ends lost 4 bases and 5 bases respectively, with 23 bases between them. The CDR3 consists of 17 residues. Germline lookup yields CDR1 LNHNV and CDR2 YYDKDF (reference sequence).

CDR3 in amino acids: CASSPNNEKLFF. As DNA, the CDR3 is TGCGCCAGCAGCCCCAATAATGAAAAACTGTTTTTT. The chain links TRBV5-1 to TRBJ1-4, with D uncertain. V lost 4 bases and J lost 4, with 5 bases in between. Germline V gene lookup returns CDR1 SGHRS and CDR2 YFSETQ. The CDR3 is 12 amino acids.

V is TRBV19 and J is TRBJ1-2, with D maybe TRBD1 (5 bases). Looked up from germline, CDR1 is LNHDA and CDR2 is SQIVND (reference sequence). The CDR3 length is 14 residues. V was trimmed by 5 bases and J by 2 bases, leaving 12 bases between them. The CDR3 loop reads CASSPGWMNYGYTF. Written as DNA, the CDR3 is TGTGCCAGTAGTCCAGGGTGGATGAACTATGGCTACACCTTC.

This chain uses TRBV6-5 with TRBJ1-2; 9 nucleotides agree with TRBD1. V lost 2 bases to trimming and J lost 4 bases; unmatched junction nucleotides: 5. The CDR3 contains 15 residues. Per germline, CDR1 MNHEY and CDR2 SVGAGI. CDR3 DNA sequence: TGTGCCAGCAGTTACCAGGGACAGGGATTCTATGGCTACACCTTC. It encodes CASSYQGQGFYGYTF.

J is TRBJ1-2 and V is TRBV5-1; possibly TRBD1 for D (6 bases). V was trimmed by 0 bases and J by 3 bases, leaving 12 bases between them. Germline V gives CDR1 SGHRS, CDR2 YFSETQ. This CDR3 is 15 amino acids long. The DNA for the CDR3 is TGCGCCAGCAGCTTGGGGACCCACAGGGACTATGGCTACACCTTC. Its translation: CASSLGTHRDYGYTF. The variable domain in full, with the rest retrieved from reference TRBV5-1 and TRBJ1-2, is KAGVTQTPRYLIKTRGQQVTLSCSPISGHRSVSWYQQTPGQGLQFLFEYFSETQRNKGNFPGRFSGRQFSNSRSEMNVSTLELGDSALYLCASSLGTHRDYGYTFGSGTRLTVV.

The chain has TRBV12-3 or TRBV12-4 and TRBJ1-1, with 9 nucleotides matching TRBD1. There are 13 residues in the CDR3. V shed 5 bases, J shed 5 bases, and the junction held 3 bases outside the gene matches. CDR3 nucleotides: TGTGCCAGCAGTGTTGGACAGGGGACTGAAGCTTTCTTT. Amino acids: CASSVGQGTEAFF.

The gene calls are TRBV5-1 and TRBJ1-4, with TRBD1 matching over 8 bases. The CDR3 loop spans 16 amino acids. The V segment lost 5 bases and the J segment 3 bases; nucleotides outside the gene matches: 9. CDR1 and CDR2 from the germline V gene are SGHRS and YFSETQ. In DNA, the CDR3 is TGCGCCAGCAGGCCGACAGGGGACCTCTCTAATGAAAAACTGTTTTTT. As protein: CASRPTGDLSNEKLFF.

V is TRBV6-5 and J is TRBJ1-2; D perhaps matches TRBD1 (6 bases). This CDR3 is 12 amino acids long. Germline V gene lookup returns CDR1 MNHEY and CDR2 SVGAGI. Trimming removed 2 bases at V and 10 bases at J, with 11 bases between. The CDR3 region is CASSYGGSVYTF. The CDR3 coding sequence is TGTGCCAGCAGTTACGGGGGCTCCGTCTACACCTTC.

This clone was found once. CDR3 residues: CASSFWEGENEQFF. Here the CDR3 DNA reads TGTGCCAGCAGCTTTTGGGAGGGGGAGAATGAGCAGTTCTTC. The chain links TRBV5-4 to TRBJ2-1, with D possibly being TRBD2 (7 bases). The CDR3 has 14 amino acids. Germline lookup yields CDR1 SGHNT and CDR2 YYREEE (reference sequence). Trimming took 2 bases from V and 7 from J, leaving 13 bases between them.

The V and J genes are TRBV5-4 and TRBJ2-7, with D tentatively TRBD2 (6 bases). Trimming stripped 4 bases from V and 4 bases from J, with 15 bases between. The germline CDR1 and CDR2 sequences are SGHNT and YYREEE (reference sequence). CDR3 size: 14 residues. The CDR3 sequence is CASSPTGLQYEQYF. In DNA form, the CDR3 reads TGTGCCAGCAGCCCGACGGGACTGCAATACGAGCAGTACTTC.

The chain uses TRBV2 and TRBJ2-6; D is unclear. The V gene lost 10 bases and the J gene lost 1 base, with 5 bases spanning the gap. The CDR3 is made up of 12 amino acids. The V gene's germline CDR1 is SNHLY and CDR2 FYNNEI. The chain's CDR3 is CATNSGANVLTF. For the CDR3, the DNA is TGTGCCACCAATTCTGGGGCCAACGTCCTGACTTTC. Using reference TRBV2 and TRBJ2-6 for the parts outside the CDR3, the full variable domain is EPEVTQTPSHQVTQMGQEVILRCVPISNHLYFYWYRQILGQKVEFLVSFYNNEISEKSEIFDDQFSVERPDGSNFTLKIRSTKLEDSAMYFCATNSGANVLTFGAGSRLTVL.

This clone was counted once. CDR3 residues: CASSSFVGDTEAFF. The CDR3 nucleotides are TGTGCCAGCAGCTCGTTCGTAGGGGACACTGAAGCTTTCTTT. The rearrangement links TRBV6-5 to TRBJ1-1; maybe TRBD1 (5 bases). CDR1 MNHEY and CDR2 SVGAGI come from the germline V gene. The CDR3 totals 14 residues. V lost 6 bases to trimming and J lost 3 bases, with 14 bases between them.

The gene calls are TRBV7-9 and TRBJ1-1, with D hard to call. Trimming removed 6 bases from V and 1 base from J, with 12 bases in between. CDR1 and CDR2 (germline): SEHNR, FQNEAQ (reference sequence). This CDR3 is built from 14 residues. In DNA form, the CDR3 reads TGTGCCAGCAGAGACCGGGCGGGGAACACTGAAGCTTTCTTT. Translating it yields CASRDRAGNTEAFF.

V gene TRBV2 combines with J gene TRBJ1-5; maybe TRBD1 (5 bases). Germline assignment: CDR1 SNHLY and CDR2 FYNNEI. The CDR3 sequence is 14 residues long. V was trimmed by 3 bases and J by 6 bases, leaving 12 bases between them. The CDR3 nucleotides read TGTGCCAGCAGTGACCAGGGTCCCGGTCAGCCCCAGCATTTT. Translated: CASSDQGPGQPQHF.

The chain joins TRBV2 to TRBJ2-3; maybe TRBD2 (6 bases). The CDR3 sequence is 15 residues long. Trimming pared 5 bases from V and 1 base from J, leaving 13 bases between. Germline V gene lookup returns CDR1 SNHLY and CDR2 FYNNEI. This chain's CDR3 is CASSRLVRGTDTQYF. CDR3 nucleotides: TGTGCCAGCAGTCGACTAGTTCGGGGCACAGATACGCAGTATTTT. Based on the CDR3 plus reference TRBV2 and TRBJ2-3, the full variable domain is EPEVTQTPSHQVTQMGQEVILRCVPISNHLYFYWYRQILGQKVEFLVSFYNNEISEKSEIFDDQFSVERPDGSNFTLKIRSTKLEDSAMYFCASSRLVRGTDTQYFGPGTRLTVL.

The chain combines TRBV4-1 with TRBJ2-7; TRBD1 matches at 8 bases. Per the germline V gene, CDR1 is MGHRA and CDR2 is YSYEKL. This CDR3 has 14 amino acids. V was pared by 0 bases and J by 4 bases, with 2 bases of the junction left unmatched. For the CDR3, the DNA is TGCGCCAGCAGCCAAGACCGGACAGGGTACGAGCAGTACTTC. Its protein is CASSQDRTGYEQYF.

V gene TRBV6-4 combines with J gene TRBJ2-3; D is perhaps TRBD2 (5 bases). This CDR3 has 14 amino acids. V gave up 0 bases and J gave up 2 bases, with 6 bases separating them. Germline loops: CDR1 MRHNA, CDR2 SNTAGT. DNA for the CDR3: TGTGCCAGCAGTGACTCCGGGAACACAGATACGCAGTATTTT. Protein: CASSDSGNTDTQYF.

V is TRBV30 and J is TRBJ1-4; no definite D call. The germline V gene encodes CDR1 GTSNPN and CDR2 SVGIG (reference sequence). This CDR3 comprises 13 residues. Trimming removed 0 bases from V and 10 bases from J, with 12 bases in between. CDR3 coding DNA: TGTGCCTGGAGTGTACTGAGGGCGGGAAAACTGTTTTTT. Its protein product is CAWSVLRAGKLFF.

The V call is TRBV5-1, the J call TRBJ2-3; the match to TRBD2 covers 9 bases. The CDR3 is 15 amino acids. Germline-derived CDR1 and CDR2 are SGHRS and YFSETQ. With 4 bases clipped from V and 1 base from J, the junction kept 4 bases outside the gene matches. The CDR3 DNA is TGCGCCAGCAGCCTCTGGACTAGCGGCACAGATACGCAGTATTTT. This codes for CASSLWTSGTDTQYF.

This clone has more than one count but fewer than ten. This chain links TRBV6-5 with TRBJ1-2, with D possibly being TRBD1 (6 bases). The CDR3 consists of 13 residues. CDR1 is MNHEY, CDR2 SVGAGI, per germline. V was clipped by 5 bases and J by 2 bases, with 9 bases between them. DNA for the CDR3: TGTGCCAGCAGTAGGACAGCGAACTATGGCTACACCTTC. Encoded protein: CASSRTANYGYTF.

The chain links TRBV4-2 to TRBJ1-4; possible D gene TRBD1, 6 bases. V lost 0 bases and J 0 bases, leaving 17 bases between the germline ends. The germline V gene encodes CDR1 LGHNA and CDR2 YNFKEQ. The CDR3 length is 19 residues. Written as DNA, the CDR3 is TGTGCCAGCAGCCAAGATGGGGGGGGCGGAGGGGCAACTAATGAAAAACTGTTTTTT. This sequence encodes CASSQDGGGGGATNEKLFF.

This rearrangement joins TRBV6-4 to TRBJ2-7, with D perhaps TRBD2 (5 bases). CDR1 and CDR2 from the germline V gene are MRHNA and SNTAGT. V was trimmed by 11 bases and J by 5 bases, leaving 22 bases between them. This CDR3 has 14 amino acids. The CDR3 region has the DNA TGTGCCGGCCCACTCCCGGGGAGAAGTGACGAGCAGTACTTC. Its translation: CAGPLPGRSDEQYF.